This T cell receptor beta chain was found in a study of cytomegalovirus exposure and HLA in healthy donors. Germline values: CDR1 SGHAT, CDR2 FQNNGV. The V and J ends lost 5 bases and 3 bases, in that order; junction bases with no gene match: 3. The CDR3 contains 14 residues. The PCR employed 60 Vbeta primers together with 13 Jbeta primers. TCRdb's copy holds only in-frame clones and misses some; the assay was immunoSEQ multiplex PCR. Altogether approximately 160,000 clones are present, about 63% being singletons, with the ten largest covering around 3%. The sequence came from a woman in her thirties or forties in good health and CMV-seropositive. The chain combines TRBV11-2 with TRBJ2-7; 11 bases line up with TRBD2. The sample comprised PBMCs. The CDR3 here is CASSPGTSGYEQYF. CDR3 bases: TGTGCCAGCAGCCCCGGGACTAGCGGCTACGAGCAGTACTTC. The variable domain in full, with the rest retrieved from reference TRBV11-2 and TRBJ2-7, is EAGVAQSPRYKIIEKRQSVAFWCNPISGHATLYWYQQILGQGPKLLIQFQNNGVVDDSQLPKDRFSAERLKGVDSTLKIQPAKLEDSAVYLCASSPGTSGYEQYFGPGTRLTVT.